These T cell receptor beta chains were read from a single sample in a study of early T cells in non-severe SARS-CoV-2 infection. TCRdb reanalysed the 5' RACE reads using MiXCR and keeps one entry per CDR3 protein. The sample consists of some 51,000 distinct CDR3 sequences, 14% to 15% of them appearing once. The sample consisted of whole blood, taken at baseline. All receptors come from an adult who was a healthcare worker with PCR-confirmed SARS-CoV-2 infection or an uninfected control (not recorded which). CDR3s include the opening cysteine and the closing phenylalanine or tryptophan.

>TRBJ2-7|TRBV7-2
CASRRTSGSYEQYF
>TRBJ1-2|TRBV4-1
CASSQEVGVYGYTF
>TRBJ2-1|TRBV20-1
CSARDLLAASTFNYNEQFF
>TRBJ1-1|TRBV5-4
CASSRGVEAFF
>TRBJ1-4|TRBV6-6
CASSLINEKLFF
>TRBJ2-1|TRBV5-1
CASSSRGLSPYNEQFF
>TRBJ1-1|TRBV5-4
CASSLEGGDWNTEAFF
>.|TRBV7-6
CASSSSSGTGGAEQFF
>TRBJ2-7|TRBV29-1
CSVARRAGAGEQYF
>TRBJ2-2|TRBV29-1
CSVDRNTGELFF
>TRBJ1-2|TRBV12-3/TRBV12-4
CASSLSRGGYTF
>TRBJ2-1|TRBV7-6
CASSLAPSGTTVEQFF
>TRBJ2-7|TRBV3-1
CASSQSHEQYF
>TRBJ2-1|TRBV5-6
CASSVTLGSEQFF